The 29 T cell receptor beta chains below all came from one sample that was sequenced in a study of blood T cell repertoires in COVID-19. Sequencing was performed with immunoSEQ multiplex PCR; in TCRdb, only in-frame clones are kept and a portion is missing. The sample consists of roughly 100,000 clones, less than 90% of them appearing once. Sequenced: peripheral blood. The receptors come from a man over 45 with acute or convalescent COVID-19.

The chain is built from TRBV27 and TRBJ1-2; D uncertain. CDR1 is MNHEY, CDR2 SMNVEV, per germline (reference sequence). The ends were cut back, 3 bases at V and 0 bases at J, with 5 bases in the middle. The CDR3 loop spans 13 amino acids. CDR3 sequence: CASSFRTNYGYTF. CDR3 bases: TGTGCCAGCAGTTTCAGAACTAACTATGGCTACACCTTC.

The chain carries TRBV7-8 and TRBJ1-4; D is unclear. V lost 2 bases and J 7 bases, leaving 2 bases between the germline ends. Germline V CDR1 and CDR2: SGHVS, FQNEAQ. The CDR3 has 11 amino acids. The CDR3 DNA reads TGTGCCAGCAGCTTACGTGAAAAACTGTTTTTT. As protein: CASSLREKLFF.

V usage is TRBV11-3 and J usage is TRBJ1-1; no clear D. The CDR3 has 13 amino acids. V lost 8 bases to trimming and J lost 0 bases, with 10 bases between them. Germline V gene sequence: CDR1 SGHNT, CDR2 YENEEA. Here the CDR3 DNA reads TGTGCCAGCCGGAGCTTCATGAACACTGAAGCTTTCTTT. This sequence encodes CASRSFMNTEAFF.

This chain joins TRBV19 and TRBJ1-1; maybe TRBD1 (6 bases). The CDR3 is 13 amino acids. Per germline, CDR1 LNHDA and CDR2 SQIVND (reference sequence). Trimming stripped 4 bases from V and 1 base from J, with 7 bases between. CDR3 bases: TGTGCCAGTAGTACAGGGGCGAACACTGAAGCTTTCTTT. This gives the protein CASSTGANTEAFF. Drawing the rest from reference TRBV19 and TRBJ1-1, the complete variable domain is DGGITQSPKYLFRKEGQNVTLSCEQNLNHDAMYWYRQDPGQGLRLIYYSQIVNDFQKGDIAEGYSVSREKKESFPLTVTSAQKNPTAFYLCASSTGANTEAFFGQGTRLTVV.

The V and J genes are TRBV7-3 and TRBJ2-5, with 9 bases fitting TRBD2. The germline gives CDR1 SGHTA, CDR2 FQGTGA. This CDR3 is 15 amino acids long. Trimming took 5 bases from V and 5 from J; bases not matched to a gene: 9. The CDR3 loop is CASSQTSGGRETQYF. The CDR3, as DNA: TGTGCCAGCAGCCAAACCAGCGGGGGGCGGGAGACCCAGTACTTC.

This clone was seen only a few times. The gene calls are TRBV28 and TRBJ2-7; possibly TRBD1 for D (6 bases). CDR1 MDHEN and CDR2 SYDVKM come from the germline V gene. Deletions cut 1 base from V and 3 bases from J, with 19 bases between. The CDR3 spans 17 residues. The CDR3 nucleotides are TGTGCCAGCAGTTTATCTCGTCGACAGGCCACTGACTACGAGCAGTACTTC. The encoded protein is CASSLSRRQATDYEQYF.

V and J are TRBV6-1 and TRBJ1-2; D call uncertain. CDR3 size: 12 residues. From germline, CDR1 is MNHNS and CDR2 SASEGT. V lost 2 bases to trimming and J lost 9 bases, with 10 bases between them. For the CDR3, the DNA is TGTGCCAGCAGTGAAACGAGAGGGAGCTACACCTTC. Its protein is CASSETRGSYTF.

The genes are TRBV28 and TRBJ1-5; 8 positions agree with TRBD1. CDR1 and CDR2 (germline): MDHEN, SYDVKM. This CDR3 is 16 amino acids long. J lost 3 bases, V lost 3 bases, and 7 bases had no gene match. This CDR3 is CASSFAGTGYNQPQHF. CDR3 coding DNA: TGTGCCAGCAGTTTCGCGGGGACAGGATACAATCAGCCCCAGCATTTT. The full variable domain, its missing parts supplied by reference TRBV28 and TRBJ1-5, is DVKVTQSSRYLVKRTGEKVFLECVQDMDHENMFWYRQDPGLGLRLIYFSYDVKMKEKGDIPEGYSVSREKKERFSLILESASTNQTSMYLCASSFAGTGYNQPQHFGDGTRLSIL.

The rearrangement joins TRBV4-1 to TRBJ2-7; D unclear. Trimming shortened V by 0 bases and J by 4 bases, and 13 bases separated the two germline ends. The germline CDR1 and CDR2 sequences are MGHRA and YSYEKL. The length of the CDR3 is 15 residues. The CDR3 sequence is CASSQDATVIYEQYF. Here the CDR3 DNA reads TGCGCCAGCAGCCAAGATGCAACAGTTATATACGAGCAGTACTTC.

The rearrangement links TRBV28 to TRBJ1-4, with a tentative D call TRBD1 (5 bases). The CDR3 has 14 residues. Trimming stripped 3 bases from V and 7 bases from J, with 12 bases between. Germline V lookup: CDR1 MDHEN, CDR2 SYDVKM. The CDR3 region has the DNA TGTGCCAGCAGTTTGTCCGGGGGGACTGAAAAACTGTTTTTT. This encodes CASSLSGGTEKLFF. Full variable domain (rest looked up from reference TRBV28 and TRBJ1-4): DVKVTQSSRYLVKRTGEKVFLECVQDMDHENMFWYRQDPGLGLRLIYFSYDVKMKEKGDIPEGYSVSREKKERFSLILESASTNQTSMYLCASSLSGGTEKLFFGSGTQLSVL.

The chain is built from TRBV6-5 and TRBJ2-5; 10 positions match TRBD2. The CDR3 is made up of 15 amino acids. After removal of 6 bases from V and 0 bases from J, the junction contained 4 bases not matched to a gene. CDR1 and CDR2 (germline): MNHEY, SVGAGI. The DNA of the CDR3 is TGTGCCAGCAGAAAACTAGCGGGGTACCAAGAGACCCAGTACTTC. Encoded protein: CASRKLAGYQETQYF.

The chain is built from TRBV28 and TRBJ2-3; D is undetermined. V lost 6 bases, J lost 3 bases, and 16 bases lay in between. The CDR3 runs to 15 residues. The germline V gene has CDR1 MDHEN and CDR2 SYDVKM. The CDR3 here is CASSPPEMETDTQYF. The CDR3 DNA reads as TGTGCCAGCAGCCCCCCGGAGATGGAGACAGATACGCAGTATTTT. The entire variable domain, with the rest obtained from reference TRBV28 and TRBJ2-3, is as follows: DVKVTQSSRYLVKRTGEKVFLECVQDMDHENMFWYRQDPGLGLRLIYFSYDVKMKEKGDIPEGYSVSREKKERFSLILESASTNQTSMYLCASSPPEMETDTQYFGPGTRLTVL.

The genes are TRBV5-6 and TRBJ2-7; D is uncertain. The length of the CDR3 is 12 residues. V dropped 1 base and J dropped 6 bases, with 8 bases sitting between them. CDR1 is SGHDT and CDR2 is YYEEEE in the germline V gene. This chain's CDR3 is CASSLSSFEQYF. In DNA, the CDR3 is TGTGCCAGCAGCTTGAGTAGTTTCGAGCAGTACTTC.

This chain joins TRBV10-3 and TRBJ2-2; TRBD2 might be the D (6 bases). From germline, CDR1 is ENHRY and CDR2 SYGVKD. The V and J ends lost 11 bases and 5 bases respectively, with 15 bases between them. CDR3 length: 13 residues. CDR3 DNA: TGTGCCTCACAGGCGGGGACTACCGGGGAGCTGTTTTTT. It codes for CASQAGTTGELFF.

J is TRBJ2-1 and V is TRBV9; TRBD2 matches 11 bases. V shed 0 bases, J shed 7 bases, and the junction held 3 bases outside the gene matches. CDR1 and CDR2 (germline): SGDLS, YYNGEE. This CDR3 spans 15 amino acids. The CDR3 reads CASSVVAGGNNEQFF. In DNA, the CDR3 is TGTGCCAGCAGCGTAGTAGCGGGAGGGAATAATGAGCAGTTCTTC.

This chain uses TRBV10-1 with TRBJ2-1, with D perhaps matching TRBD2 (7 bases). V lost 0 bases to trimming and J lost 10 bases, with 10 bases between them. Germline CDR1 is WNHNN and CDR2 is SYGVQD (reference sequence). The CDR3 loop spans 13 amino acids. DNA of the CDR3: TGCGCCAGCAGTGAGTCGGGGAGGGGGGAGCAGTTCTTC. The encoded protein is CASSESGRGEQFF.

The J gene is TRBJ1-1, the V gene TRBV30; no reliable D call. The V end was cut by 3 bases, the J end by 4 bases, with 18 bases between. The germline CDR1 and CDR2 sequences are GTSNPN and SVGIG (reference sequence). The CDR3 loop spans 15 amino acids. CDR3 in amino acids: CAWRRLGMEGTEAFF. The CDR3 bases are TGTGCCTGGAGGCGGCTCGGAATGGAGGGCACTGAAGCTTTCTTT.

In its sample, this clone was seen a few times. This rearrangement joins TRBV5-4 to TRBJ2-7, with TRBD2 identical over 7 bases. The V gene's germline CDR1 is SGHNT and CDR2 YYREEE (reference sequence). V lost 0 bases to trimming and J lost 3 bases; unmatched junction nucleotides: 6. The CDR3 consists of 15 residues. The CDR3 bases are TGTGCCAGCAGCTTGGAGGCGGGAGTGAACTACGAGCAGTACTTC. Encoded protein: CASSLEAGVNYEQYF.

This chain connects TRBV13 to TRBJ2-1; weak D call: TRBD2 (5 bases). Trimming cost V 4 bases and J 5 bases, with 12 bases left between them. The CDR3 is 14 amino acids. The V gene's germline CDR1 is PRHDT and CDR2 FYEKMQ (reference sequence). The CDR3 loop is CASSWGEKHNEQFF. The CDR3 DNA sequence: TGTGCCAGCAGCTGGGGAGAAAAACACAATGAGCAGTTCTTC.

V gene TRBV6-6 combines with J gene TRBJ1-1; 10 nucleotides agree with TRBD1. V lost 5 bases to trimming and J lost 0 bases; unmatched junction nucleotides: 9. The germline CDR1 and CDR2 sequences are MNHNY and SVGAGI (reference sequence). This CDR3 comprises 17 residues. The CDR3 DNA reads TGTGCCAGCAGTCGTTTTCCGGGACAGGGGATGAACACTGAAGCTTTCTTT. It specifies CASSRFPGQGMNTEAFF.

This chain links TRBV5-4 with TRBJ2-7, with a possible D match to TRBD2 (7 bases). Germline lookup yields CDR1 SGHNT and CDR2 YYREEE (reference sequence). The V gene lost 0 bases and the J gene lost 1 base, with 17 bases spanning the gap. The CDR3 has 17 amino acids. CDR3 sequence: CASSLGGGGGPSYEQYF. The CDR3 DNA reads TGTGCCAGCAGCTTGGGGGGCGGCGGGGGCCCTTCCTACGAGCAGTACTTC.

To note about this clone: This CDR3 is also generated by other DNA sequences in the sample. This chain connects TRBV19 to TRBJ1-2, with TRBD1 matching 7 bases. The CDR3 is 12 amino acids. Germline trimming cut 4 bases from V and 6 bases from J; bases unmatched to any gene: 2. Germline-derived CDR1 and CDR2 are LNHDA and SQIVND (reference sequence). CDR3 residues: CASSRQGDGYTF. DNA of the CDR3: TGTGCCAGTAGTAGACAGGGTGATGGCTACACCTTC. Combining the CDR3 with reference TRBV19 and TRBJ1-2 gives the whole variable domain DGGITQSPKYLFRKEGQNVTLSCEQNLNHDAMYWYRQDPGQGLRLIYYSQIVNDFQKGDIAEGYSVSREKKESFPLTVTSAQKNPTAFYLCASSRQGDGYTFGSGTRLTVV.

The V and J genes are TRBV27 and TRBJ1-1; D is uncertain. In germline, CDR1 is MNHEY, CDR2 SMNVEV (reference sequence). Trimming took 6 bases from V and 3 from J, leaving 11 bases between them. CDR3 length: 13 amino acids. The DNA for the CDR3 is TGTGCCAGCAGGCAAAACAAAGACACTGAAGCTTTCTTT. Residues: CASRQNKDTEAFF.

The gene calls are TRBV4-2 and TRBJ1-3; D is ambiguous. The CDR3 loop spans 13 amino acids. V lost 3 bases to trimming and J lost 9 bases, with 12 bases between them. Germline CDR1 is LGHNA and CDR2 is YNFKEQ. CDR3 sequence reads: CASSQPSEGTIYF. In DNA form, the CDR3 reads TGTGCCAGCAGCCAGCCCTCCGAGGGCACCATATATTTT.

CDR3 sequence: CASSLDRRGEQYF. The CDR3 bases are TGTGCCAGCAGCTTAGATCGGAGGGGCGAGCAGTACTTC. V and J are TRBV11-2 and TRBJ2-7; a weak D match, TRBD2 (6 bases). V was cut by 0 bases and J by 6 bases, with 9 bases left in between. Looked up from germline, CDR1 is SGHAT and CDR2 is FQNNGV. The CDR3 length is 13 residues.

The chain recombines TRBV12-3 or TRBV12-4 with TRBJ2-7; possible D gene TRBD1, 6 bases. V lost 5 bases and J lost 5, with 10 bases in between. The CDR3 totals 12 residues. CDR3 sequence (DNA): TGTGCCAGCAGTCCAGGGGCTAACGAGCAGTACTTC. Its translation is CASSPGANEQYF.

V gene TRBV28 combines with J gene TRBJ1-2; tentative D call: TRBD1 (6 bases). The CDR3 has 14 residues. The germline gives CDR1 MDHEN, CDR2 SYDVKM. The V gene lost 11 bases and the J gene lost 2 bases, with 18 bases spanning the gap. This chain's CDR3 is CAASGWGRNYGYTF. The CDR3 nucleotides are TGTGCCGCTAGCGGCTGGGGGCGAAACTATGGCTACACCTTC.

Here the CDR3 reads CSVEWVESSGGTYEQYF. In nucleotides, the CDR3 is TGCAGCGTTGAATGGGTGGAGAGTAGCGGGGGGACCTACGAGCAGTACTTC. The chain carries TRBV29-1 and TRBJ2-7; the match to TRBD2 covers 10 bases. V lost 2 bases and J lost 2; bases outside the gene matches: 12. From germline, CDR1 is SQVTM and CDR2 ANQGSEA. CDR3 length: 17 residues.

The V call is TRBV25-1, the J call TRBJ2-3; D is possibly TRBD2 (6 bases). Trimming removed 4 bases at V and 3 bases at J, with 14 bases between. The length of the CDR3 is 15 residues. In germline, CDR1 is MGHDK, CDR2 SYGVNS. CDR3 sequence: CASSAGGKKTDTQYF. The CDR3 DNA reads TGTGCCAGCAGTGCTGGCGGGAAGAAAACAGATACGCAGTATTTT.